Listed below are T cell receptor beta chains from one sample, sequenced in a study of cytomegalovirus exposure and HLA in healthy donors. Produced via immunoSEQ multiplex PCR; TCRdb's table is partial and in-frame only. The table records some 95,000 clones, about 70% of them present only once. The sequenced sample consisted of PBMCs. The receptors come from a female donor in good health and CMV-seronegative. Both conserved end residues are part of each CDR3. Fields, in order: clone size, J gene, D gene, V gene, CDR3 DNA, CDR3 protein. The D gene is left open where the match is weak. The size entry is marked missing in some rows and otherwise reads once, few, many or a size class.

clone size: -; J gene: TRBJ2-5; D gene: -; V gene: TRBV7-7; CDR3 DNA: TGTGCTAGCAGCTTATCGACTGCAAGGGGCCAAGAGACCCAGTACTTC; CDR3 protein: CASSLSTARGQETQYF
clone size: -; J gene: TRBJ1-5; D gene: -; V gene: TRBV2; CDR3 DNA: TGTGCCAGCAGTCGACAGTGGGATCAGCCCCAGCATTTT; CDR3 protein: CASSRQWDQPQHF
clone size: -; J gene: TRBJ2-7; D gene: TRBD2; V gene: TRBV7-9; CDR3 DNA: TGTGCCAGCAGCTTAGGCCTAGCGGGGGAGGGCGAGCAGTACTTC; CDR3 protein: CASSLGLAGEGEQYF
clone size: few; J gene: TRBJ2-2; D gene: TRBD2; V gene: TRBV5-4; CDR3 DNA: TGTGCCAGCAGCGCAGGGACTAGCGGGAGGACCGGGGAGCTGTTTTTT; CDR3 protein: CASSAGTSGRTGELFF
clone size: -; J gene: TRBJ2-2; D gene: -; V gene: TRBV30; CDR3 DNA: TGTGCCTGGAACCTCCGGCGGGTCGGGGAGCTGTTTTTT; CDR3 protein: CAWNLRRVGELFF
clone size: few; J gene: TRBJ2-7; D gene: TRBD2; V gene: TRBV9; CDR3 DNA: TGTGCCAGCAGCGCGGGACACCCTCGACTAGCGGGACCATACGAGCAGTACTTC; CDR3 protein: CASSAGHPRLAGPYEQYF
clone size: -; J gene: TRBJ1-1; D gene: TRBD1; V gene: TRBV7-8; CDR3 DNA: TGTGCCAGCAGCTCCCCGGGACAGCATCTATCTAACACTGAAGCTTTCTTT; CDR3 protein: CASSSPGQHLSNTEAFF
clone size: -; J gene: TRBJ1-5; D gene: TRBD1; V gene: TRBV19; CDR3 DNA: TGTGCCAGTAGTAACCGACAGGGGAGCAATCAGCCCCAGCATTTT; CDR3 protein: CASSNRQGSNQPQHF
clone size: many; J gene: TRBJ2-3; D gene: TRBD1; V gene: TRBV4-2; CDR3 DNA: TGTGCCAGCAGCCAAGCCGCGGGACAGGGGAGAGATACGCAGTATTTT; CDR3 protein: CASSQAAGQGRDTQYF
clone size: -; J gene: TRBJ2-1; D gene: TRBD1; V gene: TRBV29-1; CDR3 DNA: TGCAGCGTTGAGGGGACAGGGGCCTCCTACAATGAGCAGTTCTTC; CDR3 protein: CSVEGTGASYNEQFF
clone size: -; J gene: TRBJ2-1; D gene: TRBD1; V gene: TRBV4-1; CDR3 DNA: TGCGACAGCAGCCAAGAGGTGGGACAGGGGAGTCTGGATGAGCAGTTCTTC; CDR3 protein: CDSSQEVGQGSLDEQFF
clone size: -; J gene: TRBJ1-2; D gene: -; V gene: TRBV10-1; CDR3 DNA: TGCGCCAGCAGTGCCGACAGGAGCTATGGCTACACCTTC; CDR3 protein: CASSADRSYGYTF
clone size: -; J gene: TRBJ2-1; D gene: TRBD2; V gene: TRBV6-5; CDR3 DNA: TGTGCCAGCAGGGTACTAGCGGGGAACAATGAGCAGTTCTTC; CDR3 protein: CASRVLAGNNEQFF
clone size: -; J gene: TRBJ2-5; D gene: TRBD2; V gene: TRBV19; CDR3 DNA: TGTGCCAGTGAAACCCCCAGGGCGGGAGGGGGGAAGACCCAGTACTTC; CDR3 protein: CASETPRAGGGKTQYF
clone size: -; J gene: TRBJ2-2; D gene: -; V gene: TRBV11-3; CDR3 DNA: TGTGCCAGCAGCACAACAGGCTGGAACACCGGGGAGCTGTTTTTT; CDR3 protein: CASSTTGWNTGELFF
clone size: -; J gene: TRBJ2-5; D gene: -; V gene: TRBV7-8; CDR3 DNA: TGTGCCAGCAGCACAGGATTCCAAGAGACCCAGTACTTC; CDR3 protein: CASSTGFQETQYF
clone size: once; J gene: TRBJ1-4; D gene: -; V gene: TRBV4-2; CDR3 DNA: TGTGCCAGCAGCCAACCAGACAGTGAAAAACTGTTTTTT; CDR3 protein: CASSQPDSEKLFF
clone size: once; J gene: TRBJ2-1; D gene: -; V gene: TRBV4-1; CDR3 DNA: TGCGCCAGCAGCCAAGCCCCGGAGCTAGACGGTGAGCAGTTCTTC; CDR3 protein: CASSQAPELDGEQFF
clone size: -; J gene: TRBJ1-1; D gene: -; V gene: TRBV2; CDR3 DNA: TGTGCCAGCAGGCAGGGGAACACTGAAGCTTTCTTT; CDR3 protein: CASRQGNTEAFF
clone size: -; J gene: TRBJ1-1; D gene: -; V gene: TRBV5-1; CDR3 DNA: TGCGCCAGCAGCTTGATACAGAGCACTGAAGCTTTCTTT; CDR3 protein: CASSLIQSTEAFF
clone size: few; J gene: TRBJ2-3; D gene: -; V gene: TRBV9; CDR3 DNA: TGTGCCAGCAGCGCCGAGGGGGATAGGCAGTATTTT; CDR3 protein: CASSAEGDRQYF
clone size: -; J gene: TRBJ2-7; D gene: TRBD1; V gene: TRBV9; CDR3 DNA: TGTGCCAGCAGCGTAGGTGGGGACAGGGCTTACGAGCAGTACTTC; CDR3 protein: CASSVGGDRAYEQYF
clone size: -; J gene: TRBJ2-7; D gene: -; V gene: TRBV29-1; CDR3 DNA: TGCAGCGTTGGAGGGAGTGGTATTCACGAGCAGTACTTC; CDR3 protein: CSVGGSGIHEQYF
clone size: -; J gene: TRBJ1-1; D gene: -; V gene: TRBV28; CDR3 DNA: TGTGCCAGCAGTTTAAGCGGACTTACTGAAGCTTTCTTT; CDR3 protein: CASSLSGLTEAFF
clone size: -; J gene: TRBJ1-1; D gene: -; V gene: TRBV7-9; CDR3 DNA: TGTGCCAGCAGCTTACCCCGAGGGACTGAAGCTTTCTTT; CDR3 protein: CASSLPRGTEAFF
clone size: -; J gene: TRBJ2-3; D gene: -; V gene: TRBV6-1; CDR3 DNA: TGTGCCAGCAGTGAAGGGGGACAACACACAGATACGCAGTATTTT; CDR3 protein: CASSEGGQHTDTQYF
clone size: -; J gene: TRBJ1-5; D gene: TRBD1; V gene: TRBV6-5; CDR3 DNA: TGTGCCAGCAGCCCACAGGGGGCCAACAATCAGCCCCAGCATTTT; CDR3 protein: CASSPQGANNQPQHF
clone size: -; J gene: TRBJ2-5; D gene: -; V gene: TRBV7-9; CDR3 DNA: TGTGCCAGCAGCTTGGGGCACCTACAAGAGACCCAGTACTTC; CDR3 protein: CASSLGHLQETQYF
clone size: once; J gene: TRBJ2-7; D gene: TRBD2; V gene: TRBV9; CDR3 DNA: TGTGCCAGCAGCGTAGTGGCGGGAGGGCCCTCCTACGAGCAGTACTTC; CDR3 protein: CASSVVAGGPSYEQYF
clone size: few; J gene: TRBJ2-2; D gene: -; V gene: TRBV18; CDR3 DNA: TGTGCCAGCTCACCACTCACGGGGAACACCGGGGAGCTGTTTTTT; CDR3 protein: CASSPLTGNTGELFF
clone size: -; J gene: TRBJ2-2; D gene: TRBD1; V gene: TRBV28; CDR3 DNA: TGTGCCAGCAGGACGACAGGGGGCGCATCTTCCGGGGAGCTGTTTTTT; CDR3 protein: CASRTTGGASSGELFF
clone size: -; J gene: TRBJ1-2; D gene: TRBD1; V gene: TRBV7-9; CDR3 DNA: TGTGCCAGCAGCCTCGGACAGGGGGCTTATGGCTACACCTTC; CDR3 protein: CASSLGQGAYGYTF
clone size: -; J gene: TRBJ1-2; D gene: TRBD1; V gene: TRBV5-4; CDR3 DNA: TGTGCCAGCAGCAGGGACAGGTATGGCTACACCTTC; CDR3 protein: CASSRDRYGYTF
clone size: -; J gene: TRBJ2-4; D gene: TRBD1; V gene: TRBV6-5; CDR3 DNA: TGTGCCAGCAGTTACTCCAGCAGGCCAGGGGGTGACATTCAGTACTTC; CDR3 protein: CASSYSSRPGGDIQYF
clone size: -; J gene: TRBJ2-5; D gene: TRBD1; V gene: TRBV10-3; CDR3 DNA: TGTGCCATCAGTGGGACCGGGACAGCTCAAGAGACCCAGTACTTC; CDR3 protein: CAISGTGTAQETQYF